The sequence of this T cell receptor (beta chain) was determined in a study of T cell clonality in common variable immunodeficiency. Notes on the study in general: Common variable immunodeficiency TCR beta sequences reportedly had fewer deletions and N-nucleotide insertions. Shared TCRbeta clones were fewer between CVID subjects than controls.

The CDR3 runs 14 residues. CDR1 and CDR2 from the germline V gene are SGHDT and YYEEEE. V lost 5 bases and J lost 6; bases outside the gene matches: 6. Here immunoSEQ multiplex PCR was the method, and the copy in TCRdb shows in-frame clones only, minus some. The record shows fewer than 75,000 clones for this sample, with no singletons present. This clone showed up many times. Its antigen remains unknown. The read terminates 3 residues before the CDR3 end, so the remaining end is supplied by the germline J gene. Both groups were predominantly of Caucasian heritage. The sample consisted of peripheral blood mononuclear cells. The chain uses TRBV5-6 and TRBJ2-2, with TRBD1 matching 8 bases. The origin of this receptor is a person aged 18 to 70 in good health. The CDR3 is CASSWTGHAGELFF. CDR3 DNA (partial): TGTGCCAGCAGTTGGACAGGGCATGCCGGGGAG.